This TCR beta chain is from a study of T cell responses to AZD1222 COVID-19 vaccine. The assay was immunoSEQ multiplex PCR, and TCRdb's table has in-frame clones only and misses some. Among some 150,000 clones listed, about nine tenths were seen once. The germline V and J ends were trimmed by 0 bases and 5 bases, with 8 bases remaining between them. The CDR3 loop spans 13 amino acids. Per the germline V gene, CDR1 is SGHRS and CDR2 is YFSETQ. The chain carries TRBV5-1 and TRBJ1-1; TRBD1 is a possible D gene (5 bases). The TCR sequence derives from an adult in good health. The specimen comprised peripheral blood, sampled on day 0 of AZD1222 vaccination. CDR3 DNA: TGCGCCAGCAGCTTGGGCGGGGCGACTGAAGCTTTCTTT. It codes for CASSLGGATEAFF.